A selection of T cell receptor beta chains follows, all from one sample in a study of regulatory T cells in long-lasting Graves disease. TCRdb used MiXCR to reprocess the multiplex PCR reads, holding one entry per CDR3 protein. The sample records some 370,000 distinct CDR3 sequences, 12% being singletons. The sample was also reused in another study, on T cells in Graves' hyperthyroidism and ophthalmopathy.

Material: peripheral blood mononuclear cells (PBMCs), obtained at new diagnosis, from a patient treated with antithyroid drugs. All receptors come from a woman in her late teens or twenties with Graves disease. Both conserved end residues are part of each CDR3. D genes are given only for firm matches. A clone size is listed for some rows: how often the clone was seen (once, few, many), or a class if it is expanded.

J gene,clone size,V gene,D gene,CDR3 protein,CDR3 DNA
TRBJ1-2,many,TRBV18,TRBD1,CASSWDRERAYGYTF,TGTGCCAGCTCCTGGGACAGGGAGAGGGCCTATGGCTACACCTTC
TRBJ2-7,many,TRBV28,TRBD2,CASSFSGLAGRSYEQYF,TGTGCCAGCAGTTTTTCGGGACTAGCGGGACGCTCCTACGAGCAGTACTTC
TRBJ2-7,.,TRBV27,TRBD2,CASSQGLAGARQYF,TGTGCCAGCAGCCAAGGACTAGCGGGAGCTAGGCAGTACTTC
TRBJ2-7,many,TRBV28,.,CASSPAVRGVSYEQYF,TGTGCCAGCAGTCCCGCTGTGAGGGGAGTGTCCTACGAGCAGTACTTC
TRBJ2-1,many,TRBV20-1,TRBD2,CSAISGRDYNEQFF,TGCAGTGCAATTAGCGGGAGGGACTACAATGAGCAGTTCTTC
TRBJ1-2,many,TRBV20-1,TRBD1,CSASDQGATNYGYTF,TGCAGTGCTAGTGACCAGGGGGCGACTAACTATGGCTACACCTTC
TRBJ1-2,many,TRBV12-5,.,CASGLVMGLSYGYTF,TGTGCTAGTGGTTTGGTAATGGGGTTAAGCTATGGCTACACCTTC
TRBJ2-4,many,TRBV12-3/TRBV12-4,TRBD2,CASSLWWTSGVAKNIQYF,TGTGCCAGCAGTTTATGGTGGACTAGTGGGGTTGCCAAAAACATTCAGTACTTC
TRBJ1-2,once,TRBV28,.,CASSFPGRNSYGYTF,TGTGCCAGCAGTTTCCCCGGACGGAATTCCTATGGCTACACCTTC
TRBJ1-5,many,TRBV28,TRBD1,CASSLFGTGGSQPQHF,TGTGCCAGCAGTTTGTTCGGGACAGGGGGCAGTCAGCCCCAGCATTTT
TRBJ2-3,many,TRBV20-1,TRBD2,CSARALAGRVDTQYF,TGCAGTGCTAGAGCACTAGCGGGTAGAGTGGATACGCAGTATTTT
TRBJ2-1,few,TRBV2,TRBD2,CASKLRVSGGPNEQFF,TGTGCCAGCAAATTGAGGGTCAGCGGGGGGCCAAATGAGCAGTTCTTC
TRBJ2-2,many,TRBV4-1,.,CASSRQVKTGELFF,TGCGCCAGCAGCCGACAGGTCAAGACCGGGGAGCTGTTTTTT
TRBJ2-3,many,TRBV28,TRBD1,CASSILGQGHTDTQYF,TGTGCCAGCTCGATTTTGGGACAGGGCCACACAGATACGCAGTATTTT
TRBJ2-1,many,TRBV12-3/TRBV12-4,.,CASSFSLGEGFF,TGTGCCAGCAGTTTTAGTTTGGGAGAGGGGTTCTTC
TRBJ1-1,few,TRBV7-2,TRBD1,CASSQARQGSTNTEAFF,TGTGCCAGCAGCCAGGCGAGACAGGGGTCAACGAACACTGAAGCTTTCTTT
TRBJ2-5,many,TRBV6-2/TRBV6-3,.,CASSYGVGETQYF,TGTGCCAGCAGTTACGGAGTCGGGGAGACCCAGTACTTC
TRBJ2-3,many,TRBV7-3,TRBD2,CASSSGLAFATDTQYF,TGTGCCAGCAGCTCAGGACTAGCGTTTGCTACAGATACGCAGTATTTT
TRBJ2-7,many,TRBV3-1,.,CASSRRGFSYEQYF,TGTGCCAGCAGCCGGCGGGGATTCTCCTACGAGCAGTACTTC
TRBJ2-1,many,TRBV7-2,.,CASSFWGSNEQFF,TGTGCCAGCAGCTTTTGGGGGAGCAATGAGCAGTTCTTC
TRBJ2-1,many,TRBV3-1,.,CASSQEGWIDEQFF,TGTGCCAGCAGCCAAGAAGGGTGGATCGATGAGCAGTTCTTC
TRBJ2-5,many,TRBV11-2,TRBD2,CASSFRGAAGGAGETQYF,TGTGCCAGCAGCTTTAGAGGGGCCGCGGGGGGGGCTGGGGAGACCCAGTACTTC
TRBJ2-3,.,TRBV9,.,CASSVSSGPHPDTQYF,TGTGCCAGCAGCGTATCATCGGGGCCCCATCCAGATACGCAGTATTTT
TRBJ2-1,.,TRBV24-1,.,CATSDTLNEQFF,TGTGCCACCAGTGATACTCTCAATGAGCAGTTCTTC
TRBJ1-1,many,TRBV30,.,CAWSGDGVRPEAFF,TGTGCCTGGAGTGGGGACGGGGTCCGACCTGAAGCTTTCTTT
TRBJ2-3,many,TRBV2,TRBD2,CASRWAPTGRAEDTQYF,TGTGCCAGCCGGTGGGCGCCGACCGGGAGGGCCGAAGATACGCAGTATTTT
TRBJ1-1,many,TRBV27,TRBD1,CASSPLGGITEAFF,TGTGCCAGCAGTCCCCTAGGGGGCATCACTGAAGCTTTCTTT
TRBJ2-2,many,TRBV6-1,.,CASRQGNTGELFF,TGTGCCAGCAGACAGGGGAACACCGGGGAGCTGTTTTTT
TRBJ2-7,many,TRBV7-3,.,CASSRGPGPAYEQYF,TGTGCCAGCAGCCGAGGGCCGGGACCTGCCTACGAGCAGTACTTC
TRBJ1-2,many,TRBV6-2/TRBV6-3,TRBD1,CASSYPGGISNYGYTF,TGTGCCAGCAGTTACCCAGGGGGCATTAGCAACTATGGCTACACCTTC
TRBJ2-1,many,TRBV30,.,CAWKEGVSYNEQFF,TGTGCCTGGAAGGAGGGAGTCTCCTACAATGAGCAGTTCTTC
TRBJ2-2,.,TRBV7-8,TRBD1,CASRGRQGTNTGEPFF,TGTGCCAGCAGGGGCAGACAGGGGACGAACACCGGGGAGCCGTTTTTT
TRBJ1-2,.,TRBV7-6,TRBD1,CASSFGTDEHNYGYTF,TGTGCCAGCAGCTTCGGGACAGACGAACATAACTATGGCTACACCTTC
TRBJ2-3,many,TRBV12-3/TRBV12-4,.,CASLTSTDTQYF,TGTGCCAGCCTTACTAGCACAGATACGCAGTATTTT
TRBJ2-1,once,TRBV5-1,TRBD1,CASYSTGDNEQFF,TGCGCCAGCTATAGCACAGGGGACAATGAGCAGTTCTTC
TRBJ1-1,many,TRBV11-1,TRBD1,CASSLTGVYTEAFF,TGTGCCAGCAGCCTGACAGGGGTCTACACTGAAGCTTTCTTT
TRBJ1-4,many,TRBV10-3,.,CAISEIVGANEKLFF,TGTGCCATCAGTGAGATCGTCGGGGCTAATGAAAAACTGTTTTTT
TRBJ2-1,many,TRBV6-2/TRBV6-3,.,CASRPGLAYNEQFF,TGTGCCAGCAGGCCGGGACTTGCCTACAATGAGCAGTTCTTC
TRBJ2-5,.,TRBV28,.,CASSTQDRLQETQYF,TGTGCCAGCAGCACTCAAGACCGGCTCCAAGAGACCCAGTACTTC